The 19 T cell receptor beta chains listed next were all sequenced from one sample in a study of blood T cell repertoires in COVID-19. Produced via immunoSEQ multiplex PCR; TCRdb's table is partial and in-frame only. Of some 250,000 clones listed, around 93% were seen once; the top ten hold 0.95% to 1.5%. Sequencing was performed on PBMCs or T cells enriched from blood (not recorded which). The receptors originated from a human donor in a cohort exposed to, infected with or recovered from COVID-19 (not recorded which). The donor label of this sample is uncertain.

The J gene is TRBJ1-5, the V gene TRBV18; possible D gene TRBD1, 6 bases. The CDR3 covers 18 residues. Germline loops: CDR1 KGHSH, CDR2 LQKENI. V shed 1 base and J shed 2 bases, with 18 bases lying between them. DNA for the CDR3: TGTGCCAGCTCACCACGATCAGGGGATCAAGGAGGCAATCAGCCCCAGCATTTT. Its translation: CASSPRSGDQGGNQPQHF.

The V call is TRBV24-1, the J call TRBJ2-7; 9 nucleotides agree with TRBD1. The J segment lost 5 bases and the V segment lost 4 bases, leaving 5 bases of the junction unmatched. The CDR3 runs to 14 residues. From germline, CDR1 is KGHDR and CDR2 SFDVKD. The CDR3 reads CATSDPDRGHEQYF. Here the CDR3 DNA reads TGTGCCACCAGTGACCCGGACAGGGGCCACGAGCAGTACTTC.

The V gene is TRBV4-1, the J gene TRBJ1-1; possible D gene TRBD1, 6 bases. Trimming pared 2 bases from V and 5 bases from J, leaving 18 bases between. The CDR3 has 16 residues. The V gene's germline CDR1 is MGHRA and CDR2 YSYEKL. Here the CDR3 reads CASSQPVRGTRTEAFF. The CDR3, as DNA: TGCGCCAGCAGCCAACCCGTTAGGGGGACCCGGACTGAAGCTTTCTTT.

The chain combines TRBV7-9 with TRBJ1-2; D ambiguous. In germline, CDR1 is SEHNR, CDR2 FQNEAQ (reference sequence). V lost 2 bases, J lost 8 bases, and 21 bases lay in between. This CDR3 region has 16 residues. In DNA form, the CDR3 reads TGTGCCAGCAGCTTATTTCCCTCCCAGAACCTTAAGGGCTACACCTTC. Translation gives CASSLFPSQNLKGYTF.

The chain is built from TRBV9 and TRBJ2-2; 7 nucleotides agree with TRBD2. The CDR3 runs to 15 residues. With 4 bases clipped from V and 0 bases from J, the junction kept 3 bases outside the gene matches. Germline values: CDR1 SGDLS, CDR2 YYNGEE. The CDR3 sequence is CASSPSGANTGELFF. The CDR3 nucleotides read TGTGCCAGCAGCCCAAGCGGGGCGAACACCGGGGAGCTGTTTTTT. Full variable domain (outside the CDR3, taken from reference TRBV9 and TRBJ2-2): DSGVTQTPKHLITATGQRVTLRCSPRSGDLSVYWYQQSLDQGLQFLIQYYNGEERAKGNILERFSAQQFPDLHSELNLSSLELGDSALYFCASSPSGANTGELFFGEGSRLTVL.

J is TRBJ1-2 and V is TRBV24-1; no reliable D call. The CDR3 is 12 amino acids. CDR1 is KGHDR, CDR2 SFDVKD, per germline. The V gene lost 9 bases and the J gene lost 3 bases, with 10 bases spanning the gap. The CDR3 coding sequence is TGTGCCACCGCCGATCCGGACTATGGCTACACCTTC. As protein: CATADPDYGYTF.

The chain carries TRBV15 and TRBJ1-5; D call uncertain. Trimming took 0 bases from V and 5 from J, leaving 14 bases between them. This CDR3 has 16 residues. Germline V gene lookup returns CDR1 LNHNV and CDR2 YYDKDF (reference sequence). The DNA of the CDR3 is TGTGCCACCAGCAGAGATCCAGACGAGGGTTATCAGCCCCAGCATTTT. Translated, it gives CATSRDPDEGYQPQHF.

The chain uses TRBV27 and TRBJ1-2; 12 positions agree with TRBD1. Germline CDR1 and CDR2: MNHEY and SMNVEV (reference sequence). Trimming at V came to 0 bases and at J to 4 bases, leaving 9 bases not matched to a gene. This CDR3 region has 18 residues. The CDR3 DNA follows: TGTGCCAGCAGTTTATCCCTAGTGGGACAGGGGGCCCTCTATGGCTACACCTTC. Its protein product is CASSLSLVGQGALYGYTF.

This clone was seen a few times. The rearrangement joins TRBV21-1 to TRBJ2-2; the tabulated D call, TRBD2, remains unverified against the DNA. TRBV21-1 is a pseudogene. The CDR3 extends over 16 amino acids. The CDR3 DNA reads as TGTGCCAGCAGCAAAGGGAGCGGGGGGGACACCGGGGAGCTGTTTTTT. Protein: CASSKGSGGDTGELFF.

The rearrangement joins TRBV10-3 to TRBJ2-3; D is perhaps TRBD2 (5 bases). The CDR3 runs to 15 residues. The germline CDR1 and CDR2 sequences are ENHRY and SYGVKD. Trimming pared 0 bases from V and 0 bases from J, leaving 7 bases between. CDR3 protein: CAISESTTSTDTQYF. DNA of the CDR3: TGTGCCATCAGTGAGTCGACTACTAGCACAGATACGCAGTATTTT.

This chain joins TRBV11-2 and TRBJ1-5, with D uncertain. The length of the CDR3 is 13 residues. Germline CDR1 reads SGHAT; CDR2 reads FQNNGV. Trimming left V 0 bases short and J 6 bases short, with 6 bases between. The CDR3 region has the DNA TGTGCCAGCAGCTTAGAAAGAGGTCAGCCCCAGCATTTT. Translating it yields CASSLERGQPQHF. Using reference TRBV11-2 and TRBJ1-5 for the parts outside the CDR3, the full variable domain is EAGVAQSPRYKIIEKRQSVAFWCNPISGHATLYWYQQILGQGPKLLIQFQNNGVVDDSQLPKDRFSAERLKGVDSTLKIQPAKLEDSAVYLCASSLERGQPQHFGDGTRLSIL.

The genes are TRBV9 and TRBJ2-5; D is perhaps TRBD2 (6 bases). This CDR3 is 14 amino acids long. The germline CDR1 and CDR2 sequences are SGDLS and YYNGEE. Trimming took 0 bases from V and 3 from J, leaving 9 bases between them. As DNA, the CDR3 is TGTGCCAGCAGCGTAGATGGAGGGAAAGAGACCCAGTACTTC. As protein: CASSVDGGKETQYF.

The V and J genes are TRBV5-1 and TRBJ2-3; TRBD1 matches at 10 bases. V was pared by 7 bases and J by 2 bases, with 1 base of the junction left unmatched. This CDR3 contains 13 residues. Germline assignment: CDR1 SGHRS and CDR2 YFSETQ. CDR3 bases: TGCGCCAGCGGGACAGGGGACACAGATACGCAGTATTTT. This translates into CASGTGDTDTQYF.

This chain uses TRBV19 with TRBJ2-1; 7 nucleotides line up with TRBD1. V lost 3 bases and J lost 8; bases outside the gene matches: 7. This CDR3 has 14 residues. Germline lookup yields CDR1 LNHDA and CDR2 SQIVND (reference sequence). In DNA form, the CDR3 reads TGTGCCAGTAGTATGGTACAGGGGATTGATGAGCAGTTCTTC. It yields the protein CASSMVQGIDEQFF.

V is TRBV6-6 and J is TRBJ1-5, with D uncertain. The CDR3 runs to 14 residues. Germline values: CDR1 MNHNY, CDR2 SVGAGI (reference sequence). Trimming took 2 bases from V and 1 from J, leaving 6 bases between them. The CDR3 sequence: CASSYGQSNQPQHF. The CDR3 nucleotides are TGTGCCAGCAGTTACGGTCAGAGCAATCAGCCCCAGCATTTT.

The chain employs TRBV4-3 and TRBJ2-7; tentative D call: TRBD2 (5 bases). CDR1 and CDR2 from the germline V gene are LGHNA and YSLEER. Trimming stripped 0 bases from V and 0 bases from J, with 12 bases between. The CDR3 is made up of 16 amino acids. The DNA of the CDR3 is TGCGCCAGCAGCCAAGATTCCCAGCGGAGCTCCTACGAGCAGTACTTC. Residues: CASSQDSQRSSYEQYF.

The chain is built from TRBV6-5 and TRBJ1-2; D is unresolved. Germline V CDR1 and CDR2: MNHEY, SVGAGI. The CDR3 loop spans 13 amino acids. The V end was cut by 4 bases, the J end by 8 bases, with 14 bases between. This CDR3 reads CASSSMPQYGYTF. The CDR3 nucleotides read TGTGCCAGCAGTTCGATGCCGCAGTACGGCTACACCTTC.

V and J are TRBV9 and TRBJ2-5; 8 bases align to TRBD1. Germline CDR1 SGDLS, CDR2 YYNGEE. V lost 3 bases, J lost 5 bases, and 9 bases stayed unmatched. The CDR3 consists of 15 residues. CDR3 in amino acids: CASSAYRGFGETQYF. CDR3 nucleotides: TGTGCCAGCAGCGCCTACAGGGGGTTTGGGGAGACCCAGTACTTC.

The chain is built from TRBV7-2 and TRBJ1-6, with D unresolved. This CDR3 spans 13 amino acids. V lost 2 bases, J lost 6 bases, and 5 bases lay in between. Germline CDR1 is SGHTA and CDR2 is FQGNSA. CDR3 in DNA: TGTGCCAGCAGCTTAACGGGTAATTCACCCCTCCACTTT. Translated, it gives CASSLTGNSPLHF.